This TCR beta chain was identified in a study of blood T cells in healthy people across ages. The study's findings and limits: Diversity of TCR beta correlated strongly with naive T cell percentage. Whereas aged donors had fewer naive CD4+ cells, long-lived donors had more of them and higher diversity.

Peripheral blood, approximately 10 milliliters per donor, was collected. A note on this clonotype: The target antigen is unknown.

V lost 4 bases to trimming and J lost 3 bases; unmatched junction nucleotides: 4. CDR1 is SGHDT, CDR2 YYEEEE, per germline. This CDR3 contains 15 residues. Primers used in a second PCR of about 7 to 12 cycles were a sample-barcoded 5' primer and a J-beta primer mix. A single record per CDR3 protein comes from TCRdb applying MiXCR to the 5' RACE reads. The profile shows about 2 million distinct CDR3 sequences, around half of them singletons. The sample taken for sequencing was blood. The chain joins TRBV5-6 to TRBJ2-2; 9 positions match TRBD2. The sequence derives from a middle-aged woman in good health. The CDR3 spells CASSRSGGHTGELFF. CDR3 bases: TGTGCCAGCAGCCGTAGCGGGGGCCACACCGGGGAGCTGTTTTTT.